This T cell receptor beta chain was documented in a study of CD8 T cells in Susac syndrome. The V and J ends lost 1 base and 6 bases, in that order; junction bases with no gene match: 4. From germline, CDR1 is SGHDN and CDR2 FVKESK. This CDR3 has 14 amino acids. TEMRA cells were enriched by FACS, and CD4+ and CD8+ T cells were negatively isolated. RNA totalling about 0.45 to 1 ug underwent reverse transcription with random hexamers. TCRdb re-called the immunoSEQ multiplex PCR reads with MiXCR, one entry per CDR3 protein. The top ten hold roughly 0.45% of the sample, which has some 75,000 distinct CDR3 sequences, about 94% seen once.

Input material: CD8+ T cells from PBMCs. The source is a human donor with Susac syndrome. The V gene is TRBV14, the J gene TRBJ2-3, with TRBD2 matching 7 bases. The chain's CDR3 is CASSQAGGGDTQYF. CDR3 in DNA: TGTGCCAGCAGCCAAGCGGGAGGAGGGGATACGCAGTATTTT.